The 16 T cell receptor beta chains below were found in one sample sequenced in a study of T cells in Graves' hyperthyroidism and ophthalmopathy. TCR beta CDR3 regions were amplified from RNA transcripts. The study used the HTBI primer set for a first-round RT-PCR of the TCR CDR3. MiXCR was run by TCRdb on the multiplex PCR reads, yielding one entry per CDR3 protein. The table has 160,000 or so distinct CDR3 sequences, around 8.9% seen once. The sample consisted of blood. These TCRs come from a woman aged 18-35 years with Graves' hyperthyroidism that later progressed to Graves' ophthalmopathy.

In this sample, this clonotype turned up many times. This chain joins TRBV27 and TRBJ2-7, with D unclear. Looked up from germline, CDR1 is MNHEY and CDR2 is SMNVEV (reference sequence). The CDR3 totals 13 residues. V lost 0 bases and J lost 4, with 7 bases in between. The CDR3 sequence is CASSLSNYYEQYF. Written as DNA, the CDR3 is TGTGCCAGCAGTTTATCGAATTATTACGAGCAGTACTTC.

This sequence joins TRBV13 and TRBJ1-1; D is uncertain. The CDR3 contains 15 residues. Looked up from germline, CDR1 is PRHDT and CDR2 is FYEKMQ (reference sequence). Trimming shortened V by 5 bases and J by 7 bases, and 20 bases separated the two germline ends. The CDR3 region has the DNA TGTGCCAGCAGCGACGTTCAGGCCTCGGCGGTTGAAGCTTTCTTT. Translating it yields CASSDVQASAVEAFF.

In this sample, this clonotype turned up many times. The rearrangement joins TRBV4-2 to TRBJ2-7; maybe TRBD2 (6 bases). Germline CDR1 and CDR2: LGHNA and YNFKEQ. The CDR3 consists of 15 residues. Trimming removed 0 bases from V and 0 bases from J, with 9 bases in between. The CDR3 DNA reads TGTGCCAGCAGCCAAGATGCGGGGAGCTCCTACGAGCAGTACTTC. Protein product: CASSQDAGSSYEQYF.

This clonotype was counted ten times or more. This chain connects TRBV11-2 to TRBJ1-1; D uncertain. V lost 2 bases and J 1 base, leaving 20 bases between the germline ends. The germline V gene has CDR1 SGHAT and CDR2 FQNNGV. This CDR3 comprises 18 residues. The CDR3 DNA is TGTGCCAGCAGCTTATCACGTTTATGGACGGAAGAGAACACTGAAGCTTTCTTT. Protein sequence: CASSLSRLWTEENTEAFF.

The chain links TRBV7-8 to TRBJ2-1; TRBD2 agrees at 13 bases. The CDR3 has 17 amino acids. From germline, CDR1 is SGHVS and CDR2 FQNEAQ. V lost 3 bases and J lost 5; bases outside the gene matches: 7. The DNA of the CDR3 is TGTGCCAGCAGCTTGGAGTTGGGACTAGCGGGAAACAATGAGCAGTTCTTC. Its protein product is CASSLELGLAGNNEQFF. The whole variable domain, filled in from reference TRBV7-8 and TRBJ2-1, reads GAGVSQSPRYKVAKRGQDVALRCDPISGHVSLFWYQQALGQGPEFLTYFQNEAQLDKSGLPSDRFFAERPEGSVSTLKIQRTQQEDSAVYLCASSLELGLAGNNEQFFGPGTRLTVL.

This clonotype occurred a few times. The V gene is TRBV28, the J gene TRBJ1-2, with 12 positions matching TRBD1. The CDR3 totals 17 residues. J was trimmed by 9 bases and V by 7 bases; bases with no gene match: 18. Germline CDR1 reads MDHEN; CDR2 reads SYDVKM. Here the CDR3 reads CASTPQGQGAKVKRYTF. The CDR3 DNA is TGTGCCAGCACCCCACAGGGACAGGGGGCGAAGGTAAAGCGCTACACCTTC.

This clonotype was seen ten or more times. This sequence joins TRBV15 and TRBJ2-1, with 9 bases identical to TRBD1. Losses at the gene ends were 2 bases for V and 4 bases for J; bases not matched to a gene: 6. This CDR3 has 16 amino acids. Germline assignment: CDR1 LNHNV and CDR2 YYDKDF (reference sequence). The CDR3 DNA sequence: TGTGCCACCAGCAGACCGGGACAGGGAATGTACAATGAGCAGTTCTTC. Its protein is CATSRPGQGMYNEQFF.

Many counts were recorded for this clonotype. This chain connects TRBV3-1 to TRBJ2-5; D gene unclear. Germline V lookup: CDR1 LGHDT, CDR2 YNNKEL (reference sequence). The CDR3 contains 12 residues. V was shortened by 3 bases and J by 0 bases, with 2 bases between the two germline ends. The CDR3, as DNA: TGTGCCAGCAGCCAGTACCAAGAGACCCAGTACTTC. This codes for CASSQYQETQYF.

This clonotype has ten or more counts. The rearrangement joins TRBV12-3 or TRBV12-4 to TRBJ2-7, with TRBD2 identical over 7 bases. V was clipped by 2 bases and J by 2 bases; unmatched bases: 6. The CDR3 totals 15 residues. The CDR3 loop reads CASSLIGGRAYEQYF. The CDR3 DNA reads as TGTGCCAGCAGTTTAATTGGCGGGAGAGCCTACGAGCAGTACTTC.

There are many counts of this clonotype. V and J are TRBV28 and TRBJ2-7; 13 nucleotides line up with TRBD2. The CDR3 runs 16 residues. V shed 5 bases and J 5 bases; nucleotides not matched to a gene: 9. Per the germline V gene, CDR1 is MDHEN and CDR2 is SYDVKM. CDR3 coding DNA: TGTGCCAGCAGTCCGGGACTAGCGGGACTATCCCACGAGCAGTACTTC. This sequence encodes CASSPGLAGLSHEQYF.

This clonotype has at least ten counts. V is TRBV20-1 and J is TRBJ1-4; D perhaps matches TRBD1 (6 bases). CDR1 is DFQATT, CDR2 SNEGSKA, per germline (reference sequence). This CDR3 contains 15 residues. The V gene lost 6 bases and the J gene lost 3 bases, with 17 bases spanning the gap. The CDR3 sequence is CSAKSNRAANEKLFF. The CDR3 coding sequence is TGCAGTGCCAAGTCCAACAGGGCAGCTAATGAAAAACTGTTTTTT.

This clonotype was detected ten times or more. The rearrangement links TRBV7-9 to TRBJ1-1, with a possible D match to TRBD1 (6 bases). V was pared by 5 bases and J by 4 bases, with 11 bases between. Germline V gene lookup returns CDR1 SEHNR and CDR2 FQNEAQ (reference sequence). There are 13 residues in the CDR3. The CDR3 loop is CASSQGYGTEAFF. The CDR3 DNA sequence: TGTGCCAGCAGCCAGGGGTATGGCACTGAAGCTTTCTTT.

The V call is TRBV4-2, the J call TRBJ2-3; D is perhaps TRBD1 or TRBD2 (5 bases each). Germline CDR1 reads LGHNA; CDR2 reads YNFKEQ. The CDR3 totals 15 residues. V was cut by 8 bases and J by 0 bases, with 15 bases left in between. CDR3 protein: CASGGLALSTDTQYF. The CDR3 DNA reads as TGTGCCAGCGGGGGTCTAGCCCTTAGCACAGATACGCAGTATTTT.

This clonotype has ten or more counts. CDR3 region: CSARDPTGAQETQYF. The DNA for the CDR3 is TGCAGTGCTAGAGATCCAACAGGGGCACAAGAGACCCAGTACTTC. The chain employs TRBV20-1 and TRBJ2-5; TRBD1 matches 7 bases. The CDR3 runs 15 residues. The germline gives CDR1 DFQATT, CDR2 SNEGSKA (reference sequence). The V and J ends lost 0 bases and 2 bases, in that order; junction bases with no gene match: 6.

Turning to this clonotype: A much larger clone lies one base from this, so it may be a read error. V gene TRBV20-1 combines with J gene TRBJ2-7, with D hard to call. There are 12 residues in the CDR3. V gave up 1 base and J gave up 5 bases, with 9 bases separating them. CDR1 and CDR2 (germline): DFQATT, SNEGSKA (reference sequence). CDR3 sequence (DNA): TGCAGTGCTAGAGGTGTGGTGGACGAGCAGTACTTC. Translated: CSARGVVDEQYF.

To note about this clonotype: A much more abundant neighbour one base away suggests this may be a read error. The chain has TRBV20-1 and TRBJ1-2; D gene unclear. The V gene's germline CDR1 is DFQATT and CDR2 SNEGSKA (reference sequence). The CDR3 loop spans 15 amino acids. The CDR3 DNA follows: TGCAGTGCTAGAGATGGGCAGGATCCTATGAATGGCTACGCCTTC. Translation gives CSARDGQDPMNGYAF.